A selection of T cell receptor beta chains follows, all from one sample in a study of tumor-infiltrating lymphocytes in primary liver carcinoma. TCRdb re-analysed the multiplex PCR reads in MiXCR, keeping a single row per CDR3 protein. Of fewer than 250,000 distinct CDR3 sequences detected, roughly two thirds appear once; the ten largest clones hold 6% to 8.5%. Sequenced: peripheral blood. All receptors derive from a woman aged 55-69 years with primary liver carcinoma and hepatitis B virus infection. Each CDR3 is given with its conserved first and last residue. Fields, in order: clone size, J gene, V gene, CDR3 protein. Clone size, where shown, is once, few, many, or a class for clones that have expanded.

-,TRBJ1-1,TRBV28,CAGSRWDRENTEAFF
-,TRBJ2-1,TRBV11-2,CPNSPWLAGDYNEQFF
-,TRBJ2-5,TRBV4-1,CASSQGTGSIETQYF
-,TRBJ2-7,TRBV5-1,CASSGGTSGNSVYEQYF
many,TRBJ1-1,TRBV12-3/TRBV12-4,CASSYNRDNTEAFF
once,TRBJ2-6,TRBV11-2,CASSLWQGGISGANVPTF
many,TRBJ2-3,TRBV14,CASDAGGFTDTQYF
-,TRBJ2-2,TRBV5-6,CTSSLVAGATGELFF
-,TRBJ1-3,TRBV20-1,CSARDTTGAGNTIYF
-,TRBJ1-1,TRBV5-5,CASSFGQGLNTEAFF
once,TRBJ1-2,TRBV29-1,CSVAGQGVGYTF
-,TRBJ1-1,TRBV6-8,CASSYPKLQGATEAFF
-,TRBJ2-5,TRBV10-3,CVILTSQETQYF
-,TRBJ2-5,TRBV10-3,CVVRDSRQETQYF
many,TRBJ1-1,TRBV29-1,CSVEVHRRGDTEAFF
many,TRBJ2-1,TRBV6-1,CASSEFRGLVLGNEQFF
many,TRBJ1-5,TRBV10-2,CASSERQASNQPQHF
many,TRBJ2-5,TRBV6-6,CASSYADQETQYF
-,TRBJ2-1,TRBV11-1,CASNLGGTTYFEQFF
-,TRBJ2-1,TRBV29-1,CVTGRDYNEQFF
-,TRBJ1-6,TRBV5-1,CASRLDPGNSPLHF
-,TRBJ1-4,TRBV29-1,CSVEDTQGANEKPFF